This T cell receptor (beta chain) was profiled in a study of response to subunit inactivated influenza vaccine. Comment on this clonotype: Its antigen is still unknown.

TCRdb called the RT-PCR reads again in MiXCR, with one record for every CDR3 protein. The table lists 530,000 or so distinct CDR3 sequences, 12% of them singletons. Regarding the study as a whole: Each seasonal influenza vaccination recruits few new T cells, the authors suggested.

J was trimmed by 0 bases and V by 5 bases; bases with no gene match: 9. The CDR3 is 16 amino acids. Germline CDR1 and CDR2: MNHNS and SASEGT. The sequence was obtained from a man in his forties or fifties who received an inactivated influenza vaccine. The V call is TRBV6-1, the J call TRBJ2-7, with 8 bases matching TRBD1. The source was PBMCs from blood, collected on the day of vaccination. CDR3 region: CASSRRTGRTSYEQYF. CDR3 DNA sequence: TGTGCCAGCAGTAGACGGACAGGGAGGACCTCCTACGAGCAGTACTTC.